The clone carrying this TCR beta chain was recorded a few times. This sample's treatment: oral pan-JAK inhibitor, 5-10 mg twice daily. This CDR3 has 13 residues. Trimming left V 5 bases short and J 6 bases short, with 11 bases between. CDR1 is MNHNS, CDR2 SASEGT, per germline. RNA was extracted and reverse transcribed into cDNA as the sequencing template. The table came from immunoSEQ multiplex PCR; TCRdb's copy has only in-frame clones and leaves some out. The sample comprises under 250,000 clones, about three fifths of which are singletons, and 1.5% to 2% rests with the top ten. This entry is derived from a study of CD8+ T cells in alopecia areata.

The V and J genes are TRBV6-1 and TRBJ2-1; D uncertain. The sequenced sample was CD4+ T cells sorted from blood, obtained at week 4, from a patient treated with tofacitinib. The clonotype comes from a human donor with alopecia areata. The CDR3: CASSTLDPNEQFF. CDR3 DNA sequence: TGTGCCAGCAGTACCTTAGATCCCAATGAGCAGTTCTTC.